These T cell receptor beta chains were read from a single sample in a study of T cells in Graves' hyperthyroidism and ophthalmopathy. TCRdb passed the multiplex PCR reads through MiXCR, listing each CDR3 protein once. This table has about 560,000 distinct CDR3 sequences, over 15% appearing once. The specimen was blood. These receptors were obtained from a young woman with Graves' hyperthyroidism. Both conserved end residues are part of each CDR3. Each record gives: V gene, D gene, CDR3 protein. The D gene is left open where the match is weak.

TRBV27	NA	CASSSAVSSYEQYF
TRBV5-1	NA	CASSLASFGSEQYF
TRBV20-1	NA	CSIRPNYNEKLFF
TRBV9	NA	CASSARLVTDTQYF
TRBV20-1	TRBD2	CSARTSEGGWYNEQFF
TRBV7-2	TRBD1	CASSLGYPGQRSGNTIYF
TRBV13	NA	CASSLEGDDSVYGYTF
TRBV13	TRBD2	CASSSRTSGEAKNIQYF
TRBV12-3/TRBV12-4	NA	CASSPRRMNTEAFF
TRBV18	NA	CASSPPGSARGETQYF
TRBV7-9	NA	CASSLARPSGYTF
TRBV2	NA	CASSDEKATEAFF
TRBV4-2	NA	CASSQGYDSRTDTQYF
TRBV5-1	NA	CASSPPRRGNTEAFF
TRBV6-6	NA	CASSYSGMGTDTQYF
TRBV3-1	NA	CASTQGWNTEAFF
TRBV5-5	NA	CASSTRDAWNSPLHF
TRBV16	NA	CASSHQGLSNQPQHF
TRBV30	TRBD2	CAWSELAEGETQYF
TRBV5-1	NA	CASSPDRGNTIYF
TRBV9	TRBD2	CASSAGLAGINEQFF
TRBV20-1	TRBD1	CSARDLGTGANEKLFF
TRBV7-9	NA	CASSPPGSLENTEAFF
TRBV7-9	TRBD2	CASSLPRLAFNEQFF
TRBV11-3	NA	CASSANRVEQFF
TRBV30	NA	CAWSVMRDEQYF
TRBV12-3/TRBV12-4	NA	CASSLEGPAQHF
TRBV10-3	TRBD2	CAIKGGGSNAYNEQFF
TRBV20-1	NA	CSARDRQGLSYGYTF
TRBV6-2/TRBV6-3	NA	CASSYEGEDSEAFF
TRBV11-2	NA	CASSHGQDFEQYF
TRBV4-1	TRBD2	CASSLSKGLAGGSSTDTQYF
TRBV20-1	TRBD1	CSASGSGQGSGPQHF
TRBV24-1	NA	CATSGGYATSYNEQFF
TRBV12-5	NA	CASGLLSGPNHQPQHF
TRBV20-1	TRBD2	CSASRLAVTDTQYF
TRBV5-1	TRBD1	CASSLEGTGGREQFF
TRBV20-1	NA	CSARPRTNLFTDTQYF
TRBV19	TRBD2	CASSIGWVSFSGGNTGELFF
TRBV5-1	NA	CASSPEKLDIQYF
TRBV27	TRBD2	CASSPRGLAGAQETQYF
TRBV12-5	TRBD1	CASGQRTGGITGELFF
TRBV12-3/TRBV12-4	TRBD2	CASSLGFGLAGTGGPGELFF
TRBV5-1	NA	CASSLSGRAYTEAFF
TRBV7-2	TRBD2	CASSPLAGGSGEQYF
TRBV27	TRBD1	CASSSEWTGRQPQHF
TRBV12-3/TRBV12-4	TRBD1	CASSHRGVRNNEQFF
TRBV2	NA	CASSKGDEQYF
TRBV19	NA	CASSGGRVWTEAFF
TRBV30	TRBD1	CAWSVGTAPNEKLFF
TRBV5-1	NA	CASSLRRGAMNTEAFF
TRBV3-1	TRBD2	CASSQDWSGRGEQFF
TRBV20-1	NA	CSARNVYEQYF
TRBV4-3	NA	CASSQVGEGTEAFF
TRBV20-1	NA	CSAILWETQYF
TRBV7-4	TRBD1	CASSPRDRGQYEQFF